Below are 20 T cell receptor beta chains sequenced from a single sample in a study of OX40 agonist ivuxolimab in advanced cancers. Method: immunoSEQ multiplex PCR; TCRdb's copy keeps in-frame clones and lacks some. Of more than 50,000 clones listed, about 89% are singletons. This sample comprised CD4+ or CD8+ T cells sorted from blood, obtained in a trial of the OX40 agonist ivuxolimab. Source of these receptors: an adult with an advanced solid tumor such as melanoma, head and neck, liver or kidney cancer.

The genes are TRBV2 and TRBJ1-4, with D hard to call. The CDR3 is made up of 18 amino acids. V lost 0 bases to trimming and J lost 7 bases, with 21 bases between them. Germline V CDR1 and CDR2: SNHLY, FYNNEI. The CDR3 region is CASSEAGLKSSRAEKLFF. In nucleotides, the CDR3 is TGTGCCAGCAGTGAAGCGGGGTTAAAATCCTCGAGAGCTGAAAAACTGTTTTTT.

This rearrangement joins TRBV6-6 to TRBJ2-1; the match to TRBD2 covers 9 bases. This CDR3 comprises 15 residues. The germline CDR1 and CDR2 sequences are MNHNY and SVGAGI (reference sequence). J lost 2 bases, V lost 8 bases, and 7 bases had no gene match. CDR3 sequence reads: CASSIAGATYNEQFF. In nucleotides, the CDR3 is TGTGCCAGCTCGATAGCGGGGGCCACCTACAATGAGCAGTTCTTC.

This clone was detected once. The rearrangement joins TRBV14 to TRBJ2-7; 9 nucleotides align to TRBD1. Germline CDR1 is SGHDN and CDR2 is FVKESK. This CDR3 spans 15 amino acids. The trim removed 4 bases at V and 5 bases at J, leaving 9 bases unmatched. The CDR3 DNA reads as TGTGCCAGCAGCCTTGGACAGGGGCCAAACCACGAGCAGTACTTC. Its protein is CASSLGQGPNHEQYF.

The rearrangement uses TRBV4-2 and TRBJ2-7; D might be TRBD2 (6 bases). This CDR3 has 14 amino acids. Germline V CDR1 and CDR2: LGHNA, YNFKEQ. Trimming pared 1 base from V and 0 bases from J, leaving 7 bases between. CDR3 protein: CASSQGTISYEQYF. In DNA form, the CDR3 reads TGTGCCAGCAGCCAAGGGACTATCTCCTACGAGCAGTACTTC.

This rearrangement joins TRBV4-1 to TRBJ1-1; 11 bases map to TRBD1. V trimming: 5 bases; J trimming: 5 bases; junction bases outside the gene matches: 4. Per the germline V gene, CDR1 is MGHRA and CDR2 is YSYEKL. CDR3 length: 14 residues. CDR3 bases: TGCGCCAGCAGCAGCCGGGACAGGGGGACTGAAGCTTTCTTT. Its translation is CASSSRDRGTEAFF.

This sequence joins TRBV29-1 and TRBJ2-1, with D maybe TRBD2 (6 bases). The CDR3 sequence is 12 residues long. Germline CDR1 reads SQVTM; CDR2 reads ANQGSEA. V lost 3 bases to trimming and J lost 7 bases, with 10 bases between them. CDR3: CSVEYGGNEQFF. The CDR3 bases are TGCAGCGTTGAGTACGGGGGTAATGAGCAGTTCTTC.

In this sample, this clone turned up a few times. The rearrangement joins TRBV6-1 to TRBJ2-7; D possibly corresponds to TRBD1 (6 bases). Germline V gives CDR1 MNHNS, CDR2 SASEGT. V was clipped by 5 bases and J by 4 bases, with 15 bases between them. The CDR3 extends over 14 amino acids. Here the CDR3 reads CASSSLGAAYEQYF. CDR3 in DNA: TGTGCCAGCAGTTCATTGGGGGCGGCGTACGAGCAGTACTTC.

In this sample, this clone turned up a few times. This rearrangement joins TRBV6-6 to TRBJ1-1; D is unresolved. V lost 5 bases to trimming and J lost 5 bases, with 9 bases between them. Germline V lookup: CDR1 MNHNY, CDR2 SVGAGI (reference sequence). The CDR3 contains 12 residues. CDR3 DNA sequence: TGTGCCAGCAGTCCCTTCGAGACTGAAGCTTTCTTT. Translating it yields CASSPFETEAFF.

This chain joins TRBV6-1 and TRBJ2-2, with 11 bases identical to TRBD2. Germline V gene sequence: CDR1 MNHNS, CDR2 SASEGT. This CDR3 contains 18 residues. V dropped 1 base and J dropped 5; count of bases not matched to a gene: 9. CDR3 bases: TGTGCCAGCAGTGAAGGCCCCGGGACTAGCGGCGGGACCGGGGAGCTGTTTTTT. Its translation: CASSEGPGTSGGTGELFF.

In this sample, this clone is medium-sized. The chain is built from TRBV11-2 and TRBJ1-2; D is unclear. The CDR3 extends over 11 amino acids. The germline V and J ends were trimmed by 7 bases and 1 base, with 4 bases remaining between them. Germline-derived CDR1 and CDR2 are SGHAT and FQNNGV. CDR3 protein: CASTGNYGYTF. In nucleotides, the CDR3 is TGTGCCAGCACGGGTAACTATGGCTACACCTTC.

This chain's CDR3 is CASGLGITGLGNQPQHF. DNA for the CDR3: TGTGCTAGTGGTTTGGGAATAACAGGGCTGGGCAATCAGCCCCAGCATTTT. The genes are TRBV12-5 and TRBJ1-5; possible D gene TRBD1, 6 bases. The CDR3 spans 17 residues. The germline CDR1 and CDR2 sequences are LGHNT and FRNRAP. V was clipped by 1 base and J by 2 bases, with 15 bases between them.

This chain connects TRBV7-6 to TRBJ1-1; D is unclear. CDR3 length equals 15 residues. Germline CDR1 is SGHVS and CDR2 is FNYEAQ. Deletions cut 0 bases from V and 0 bases from J, with 8 bases between. For the CDR3, the DNA is TGTGCCAGCAGCTTAGCGGTAGGGTTGAACACTGAAGCTTTCTTT. Its translation is CASSLAVGLNTEAFF.

The chain carries TRBV7-9 and TRBJ2-2; the D is unclear. The CDR3 loop spans 14 amino acids. The germline V and J ends were trimmed by 5 bases and 2 bases, with 9 bases remaining between them. Per germline, CDR1 SEHNR and CDR2 FQNEAQ (reference sequence). CDR3 DNA: TGTGCCAGCAGCCCCACTACTAACACCGGGGAGCTGTTTTTT. Translated, it gives CASSPTTNTGELFF.

For the CDR3, the DNA is TGTGCCAGCAGCAGTACCGGGACAAATGATGGCTACACCTTC. It codes for CASSSTGTNDGYTF. The genes are TRBV9 and TRBJ1-2; D possibly corresponds to TRBD1 (6 bases). Germline V gene lookup returns CDR1 SGDLS and CDR2 YYNGEE. CDR3 length: 14 residues. Between the trimmed V and J ends, which lost 4 bases and 6 bases, there was a span of 16 bases.

V usage is TRBV27 and J usage is TRBJ2-7; 8 bases are shared with TRBD1. In germline, CDR1 is MNHEY, CDR2 SMNVEV (reference sequence). V dropped 0 bases and J dropped 6; count of bases not matched to a gene: 4. There are 14 residues in the CDR3. CDR3 DNA: TGTGCCAGCAGTTTATCATTGACAGGGGTCGAGCAGTACTTC. It specifies CASSLSLTGVEQYF.

V is TRBV27 and J is TRBJ1-1, with 8 bases aligning to TRBD1. V shed 6 bases and J 6 bases; nucleotides not matched to a gene: 12. This CDR3 spans 15 amino acids. Germline CDR1 is MNHEY and CDR2 is SMNVEV (reference sequence). The CDR3 DNA reads TGTGCCAGCAGACACCCGGGACAGGTTCTTGCTGAAGCTTTCTTT. As protein: CASRHPGQVLAEAFF.

V is TRBV11-2 and J is TRBJ2-7; 10 bases map to TRBD1. The V segment lost 1 base and the J segment 2 bases; nucleotides outside the gene matches: 5. CDR3 length: 16 amino acids. Looked up from germline, CDR1 is SGHAT and CDR2 is FQNNGV. The chain's CDR3 is CASSLVGTGVTYEQYF. CDR3 nucleotides: TGTGCCAGCAGCTTAGTAGGGACAGGGGTAACCTACGAGCAGTACTTC.

The genes are TRBV9 and TRBJ2-2; D ambiguous. The germline CDR1 and CDR2 sequences are SGDLS and YYNGEE. The CDR3 has 17 amino acids. Trimming left V 0 bases short and J 1 base short, with 13 bases between. This CDR3 is CASSVEYETRNTGELFF. The CDR3 DNA sequence: TGTGCCAGCAGCGTAGAGTACGAGACAAGGAACACCGGGGAGCTGTTTTTT. Full variable domain (outside the CDR3, taken from reference TRBV9 and TRBJ2-2): DSGVTQTPKHLITATGQRVTLRCSPRSGDLSVYWYQQSLDQGLQFLIQYYNGEERAKGNILERFSAQQFPDLHSELNLSSLELGDSALYFCASSVEYETRNTGELFFGEGSRLTVL.

The chain recombines TRBV11-2 with TRBJ2-7; 7 nucleotides agree with TRBD1. CDR1 SGHAT and CDR2 FQNNGV come from the germline V gene. This CDR3 spans 14 amino acids. V lost 1 base to trimming and J lost 1 base; unmatched junction nucleotides: 1. CDR3 amino acids: CASSLGDRSYEQYF. The CDR3 region has the DNA TGTGCCAGCAGCTTAGGGGACAGATCCTACGAGCAGTACTTC.

The chain has TRBV19 and TRBJ2-2, with TRBD1 identical over 7 bases. Unmatched junction bases numbered 6, after V lost 3 bases and J lost 5 bases. This CDR3 is built from 15 residues. The germline CDR1 and CDR2 sequences are LNHDA and SQIVND (reference sequence). CDR3 nucleotides: TGTGCCAGTAGTATTACAGGGGTGGGGACCGGGGAGCTGTTTTTT. This sequence encodes CASSITGVGTGELFF.